Described below is a single T cell receptor (beta chain) sequence and its context. Its antigen is as yet unknown. Assay used: immunoSEQ multiplex PCR; TCRdb lists only in-frame clones, some missing. Of about 54,000 clones in the sample, 86% are singletons; the top ten hold over 1.5%. CDR1 LNHDA and CDR2 SQIVND come from the germline V gene (reference sequence). Trimming cost V 3 bases and J 7 bases, with 6 bases left between them. This CDR3 comprises 12 residues. This sample is part of a study of a mutant IDH1 vaccine in newly diagnosed glioma. Whole-study context: Beginning 4-6 weeks after radiotherapy alone, or with temozolomide cycles, vaccination took place.

The sample's time point: week 35, safety follow-up. In the vaccine, a single dose held 300 ug of the mutant IDH1 20-mer peptide, along with topical imiquimod. Administration of eight vaccinations to patients took place in weeks 1, 3, 5, 7, 11, 15, 19, 23. The sequencing here drew on PBMCs, taken from a glioma patient whose treatment included an IDH1 peptide vaccine. V gene TRBV19 combines with J gene TRBJ2-2, with D unclear. The TCR sequence derives from a man aged 35-49 years with glioma. The CDR3 region is CASSILSGELFF. CDR3 in DNA: TGTGCCAGTAGTATCCTGAGCGGGGAGCTGTTTTTT.